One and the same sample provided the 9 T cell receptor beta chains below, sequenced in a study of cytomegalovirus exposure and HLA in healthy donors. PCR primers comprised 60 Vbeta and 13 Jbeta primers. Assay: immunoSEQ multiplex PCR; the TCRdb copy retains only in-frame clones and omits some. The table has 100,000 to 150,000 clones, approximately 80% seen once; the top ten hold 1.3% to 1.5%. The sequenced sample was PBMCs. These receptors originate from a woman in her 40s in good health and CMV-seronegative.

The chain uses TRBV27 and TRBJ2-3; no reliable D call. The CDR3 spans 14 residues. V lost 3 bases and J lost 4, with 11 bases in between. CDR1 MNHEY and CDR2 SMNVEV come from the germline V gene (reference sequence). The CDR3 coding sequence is TGTGCCAGCAGTTTCTTGATTGCGGCAGATACGCAGTATTTT. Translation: CASSFLIAADTQYF.

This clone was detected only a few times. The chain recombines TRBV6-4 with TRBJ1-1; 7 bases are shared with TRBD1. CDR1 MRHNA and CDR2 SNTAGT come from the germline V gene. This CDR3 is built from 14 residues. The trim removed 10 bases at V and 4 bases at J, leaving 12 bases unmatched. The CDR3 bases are TGTGCCACCAAGACAGGGTCCAGGGCCACTGAAGCTTTCTTT. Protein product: CATKTGSRATEAFF.

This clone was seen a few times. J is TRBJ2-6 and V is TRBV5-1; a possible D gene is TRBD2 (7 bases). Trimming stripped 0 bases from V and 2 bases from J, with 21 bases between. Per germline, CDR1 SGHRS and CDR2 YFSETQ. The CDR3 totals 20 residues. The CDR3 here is CASSLAEGGGRQAGANVLTF. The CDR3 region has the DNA TGCGCCAGCAGCTTGGCCGAGGGAGGGGGGCGACAGGCTGGGGCCAACGTCCTGACTTTC.

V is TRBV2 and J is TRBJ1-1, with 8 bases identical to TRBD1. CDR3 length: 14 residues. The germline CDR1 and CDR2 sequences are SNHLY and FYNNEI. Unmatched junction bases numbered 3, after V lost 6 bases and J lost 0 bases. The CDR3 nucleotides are TGTGCCAGCAGCCGACAGGGGTTGAACACTGAAGCTTTCTTT. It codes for CASSRQGLNTEAFF.

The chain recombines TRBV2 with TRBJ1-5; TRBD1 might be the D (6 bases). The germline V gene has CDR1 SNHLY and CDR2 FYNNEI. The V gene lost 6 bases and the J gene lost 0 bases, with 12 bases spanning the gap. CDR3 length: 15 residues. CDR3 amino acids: CASSRTANSNQPQHF. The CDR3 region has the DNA TGTGCCAGCAGCCGGACAGCTAATAGCAATCAGCCCCAGCATTTT.

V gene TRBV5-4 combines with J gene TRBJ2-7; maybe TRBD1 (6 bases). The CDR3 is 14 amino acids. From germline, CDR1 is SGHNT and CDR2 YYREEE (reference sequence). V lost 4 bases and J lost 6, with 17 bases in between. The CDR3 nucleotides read TGTGCCAGCAGCGCTGACAGGAGGAGGAGCGAGCAGTACTTC. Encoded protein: CASSADRRRSEQYF.

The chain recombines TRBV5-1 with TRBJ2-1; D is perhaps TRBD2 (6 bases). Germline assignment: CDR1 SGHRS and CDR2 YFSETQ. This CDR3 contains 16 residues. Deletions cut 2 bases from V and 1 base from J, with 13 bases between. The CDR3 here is CASSLQAAGSYNEQFF. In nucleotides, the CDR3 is TGCGCCAGCAGCTTACAAGCTGCGGGGTCCTACAATGAGCAGTTCTTC.

The CDR3 DNA reads as TGCGCCAGCAGCCAAGTATCGTCGGTGTGGGGGGAATCCTACGAGCAGTACTTC. Residues: CASSQVSSVWGESYEQYF. This chain connects TRBV4-1 to TRBJ2-7, with a weak D call TRBD2 (6 bases). Trimming shortened V by 1 base and J by 1 base, and 20 bases separated the two germline ends. This CDR3 is built from 18 residues. Germline V gene sequence: CDR1 MGHRA, CDR2 YSYEKL.

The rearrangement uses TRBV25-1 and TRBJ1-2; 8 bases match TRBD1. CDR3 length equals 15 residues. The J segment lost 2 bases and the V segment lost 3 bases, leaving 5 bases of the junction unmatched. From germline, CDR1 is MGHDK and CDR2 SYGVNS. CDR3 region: CASSDPRQGNYGYTF. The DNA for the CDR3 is TGTGCCAGCAGTGACCCTAGACAGGGGAACTATGGCTACACCTTC.